Listed below are T cell receptor beta chains from one sample, sequenced in a study of blood T cells in healthy people across ages. TCRdb reprocessed the 5' RACE reads with MiXCR, giving one entry per CDR3 protein. The profile shows fewer than 650,000 distinct CDR3 sequences, about 26% of them singletons. This sample was shared with a second study, whose subject was T cells of mothers and their children.

Sequencing input: blood. The receptor source for this set is a boy aged 2 to 10 in good health. The conserved cysteine and the conserved F or W are not part of the CDR3 here. The order of the fields is V gene, CDR3 length, J gene, CDR3 protein.

v_call: TRBV7-2; cdr3_length: 14; j_call: TRBJ1-3; cdr3_aa: ASSLSSGATGNTIY
v_call: TRBV7-2; cdr3_length: 17; j_call: TRBJ2-5; cdr3_aa: ASSPEMGQGAPKLETQY
v_call: TRBV30; cdr3_length: 12; j_call: TRBJ2-5; cdr3_aa: AWSGGTRAETQY
v_call: TRBV28; cdr3_length: 15; j_call: TRBJ2-7; cdr3_aa: ASGISRGAGDSYEQY
v_call: TRBV2; cdr3_length: 9; j_call: TRBJ2-1; cdr3_aa: ASSGRVEQF
v_call: TRBV7-2; cdr3_length: 16; j_call: TRBJ2-1; cdr3_aa: ASSLGDYNLVYYNEQF
v_call: TRBV20-1; cdr3_length: 11; j_call: TRBJ2-7; cdr3_aa: SARWQARYEQY
v_call: TRBV7-8; cdr3_length: 10; j_call: TRBJ2-7; cdr3_aa: ASSRSMGEQY
v_call: TRBV18; cdr3_length: 15; j_call: TRBJ1-5; cdr3_aa: ASSLQQGAGSNQPQH
v_call: TRBV3-1; cdr3_length: 11; j_call: TRBJ2-5; cdr3_aa: ASSPTRRETQY
v_call: TRBV18; cdr3_length: 13; j_call: TRBJ2-3; cdr3_aa: ASSPGRRRADTQY
v_call: TRBV20-1; cdr3_length: 11; j_call: TRBJ1-1; cdr3_aa: SARPRGNTEAF
v_call: TRBV4-1; cdr3_length: 12; j_call: TRBJ1-2; cdr3_aa: ASSPSPTNYGYT
v_call: TRBV20-1; cdr3_length: 8; j_call: TRBJ1-2; cdr3_aa: SAGPGGYT
v_call: TRBV11-2; cdr3_length: 12; j_call: TRBJ2-7; cdr3_aa: ASSRTSGVYERY
v_call: TRBV5-1; cdr3_length: 16; j_call: TRBJ2-7; cdr3_aa: ASKVGAGSGTHDYEQY
v_call: TRBV7-3; cdr3_length: 12; j_call: TRBJ1-1; cdr3_aa: ASSLMGKATEAF
v_call: TRBV20-1; cdr3_length: 13; j_call: TRBJ2-7; cdr3_aa: SARDPKRGVYEQY
v_call: TRBV7-9; cdr3_length: 14; j_call: TRBJ2-3; cdr3_aa: ASSSPRTSAAHTQY
v_call: TRBV11-2; cdr3_length: 14; j_call: TRBJ2-7; cdr3_aa: ASSLRTSGRSYEQY
v_call: TRBV9; cdr3_length: 11; j_call: TRBJ1-1; cdr3_aa: ASSGVYGSDAF
v_call: TRBV14; cdr3_length: 15; j_call: TRBJ1-6; cdr3_aa: ASSRGPDGRHNSPLH
v_call: TRBV4-1; cdr3_length: 17; j_call: -; cdr3_aa: ASSALFGADRISSYEQY
v_call: TRBV5-1; cdr3_length: 13; j_call: TRBJ1-2; cdr3_aa: ASSLEGGVNYGYT
v_call: TRBV15; cdr3_length: 14; j_call: TRBJ2-6; cdr3_aa: ATSRDVSSGANVLA
v_call: TRBV3-1; cdr3_length: 11; j_call: TRBJ2-7; cdr3_aa: ASSLERAHEQY
v_call: TRBV18; cdr3_length: 11; j_call: TRBJ1-4; cdr3_aa: ASSRDSGEKLF
v_call: TRBV27; cdr3_length: 13; j_call: TRBJ2-1; cdr3_aa: ASSWRGLSYNEQF